This T cell receptor (beta chain) was observed in a study of cytomegalovirus exposure and HLA in healthy donors. With 3 bases clipped from V and 3 bases from J, the junction kept 6 bases outside the gene matches. Per germline, CDR1 MNHEY and CDR2 SMNVEV (reference sequence). CDR3 length: 15 amino acids. As concerns this clone: Its antigen is currently unknown.

TCRdb keeps only in-frame clones here, not all; method: immunoSEQ multiplex PCR. The sample comprises hundreds of thousands of clones, roughly 87% of which are singletons, and 3.1% rests with the top ten. General observations from the study: Later, an analysis found that TCR clusters from the first cohort tended to co-occur in the 90 to 150 validation repertoires.

Sequenced sample: PBMCs. The rearrangement uses TRBV27 and TRBJ1-1; 8 nucleotides line up with TRBD1. The origin of this receptor is a woman aged 30 to 39 in good health and CMV-seronegative. The CDR3 region has the DNA TGTGCCAGCAGTTTTCTGGACAGGGTGTACACTGAAGCTTTCTTT. The encoded protein is CASSFLDRVYTEAFF.